This passage covers 5 T cell receptor beta chains from one sample sequenced in a study of neurological immune-mediated disorders. Indicated time point: technical triplicate 1. TCRdb passed the 5' RACE reads through MiXCR, listing each CDR3 protein once. The sample records tens of thousands of distinct CDR3 sequences, approximately 13% being singletons. The sequenced sample was CD4+ T cells from blood. The source is a female donor with HTLV-1-associated myelopathy (HAM/TSP).

This clonotype was recorded at least ten times. This chain links TRBV5-1 with TRBJ2-3, with TRBD2 matching over 12 bases. From germline, CDR1 is SGHRS and CDR2 YFSETQ. V shed 6 bases, J shed 2 bases, and the junction held 4 bases outside the gene matches. CDR3 length equals 15 residues. CDR3 sequence reads: CASTPSGRATDTQYF. The CDR3 region has the DNA TGCGCCAGCACCCCTAGCGGGAGGGCCACAGATACGCAGTATTTT.

The chain joins TRBV5-1 to TRBJ2-2; possible D gene TRBD2, 6 bases. This CDR3 is 14 amino acids long. V dropped 3 bases and J dropped 3 bases, with 9 bases sitting between them. CDR1 and CDR2 (germline): SGHRS, YFSETQ. The CDR3 DNA follows: TGCGCCAGCAGCTGGGGACTGTACACCGGGGAGCTGTTTTTT. Amino acid sequence: CASSWGLYTGELFF.

This clonotype has at least ten counts. V gene TRBV5-1 combines with J gene TRBJ1-3; D may be TRBD1 (6 bases). Germline loops: CDR1 SGHRS, CDR2 YFSETQ. Trimming cost V 1 base and J 0 bases, with 11 bases left between them. The length of the CDR3 is 16 residues. CDR3 region: CASSLSGTHSGNTIYF. The CDR3 DNA reads as TGCGCCAGCAGCTTGAGCGGGACACACTCTGGAAACACCATATATTTT.

The chain links TRBV5-1 to TRBJ1-1; no definite D call. Looked up from germline, CDR1 is SGHRS and CDR2 is YFSETQ. V lost 5 bases and J lost 6, with 11 bases in between. The CDR3 extends over 12 amino acids. CDR3 protein: CASRIDGPEAFF. The CDR3 DNA reads TGCGCCAGCAGAATCGATGGGCCTGAAGCTTTCTTT.

This clonotype was seen at least ten times. The V gene is TRBV7-9, the J gene TRBJ2-1; 13 nucleotides line up with TRBD2. This CDR3 is 18 amino acids long. The V gene end was trimmed by 4 bases and the J gene end by 2 bases; junction bases not matched to a gene: 8. Germline loops: CDR1 SEHNR, CDR2 FQNEAQ (reference sequence). CDR3 DNA: TGTGCCAGCAGCTCCTCTCGGACTAGCGGGGGTACCTACAATGAGCAGTTCTTC. This sequence encodes CASSSSRTSGGTYNEQFF.